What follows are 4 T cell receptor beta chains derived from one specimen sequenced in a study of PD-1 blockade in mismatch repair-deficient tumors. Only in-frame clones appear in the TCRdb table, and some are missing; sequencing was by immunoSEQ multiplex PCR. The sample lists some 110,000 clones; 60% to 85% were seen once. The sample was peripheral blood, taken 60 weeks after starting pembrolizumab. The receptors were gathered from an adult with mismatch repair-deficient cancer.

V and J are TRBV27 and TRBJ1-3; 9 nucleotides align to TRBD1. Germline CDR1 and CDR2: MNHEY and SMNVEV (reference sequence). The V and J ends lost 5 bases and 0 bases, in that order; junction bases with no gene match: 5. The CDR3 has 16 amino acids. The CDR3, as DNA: TGTGCCAGCAGTAACGGACAGGGGTACTCTGGAAACACCATATATTTT. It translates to CASSNGQGYSGNTIYF.

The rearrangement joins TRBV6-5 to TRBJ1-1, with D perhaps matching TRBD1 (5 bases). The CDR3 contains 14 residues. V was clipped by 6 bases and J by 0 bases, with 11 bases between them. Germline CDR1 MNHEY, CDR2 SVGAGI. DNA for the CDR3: TGTGCCAGCAGAATGGGACCGATGAACACTGAAGCTTTCTTT. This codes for CASRMGPMNTEAFF.

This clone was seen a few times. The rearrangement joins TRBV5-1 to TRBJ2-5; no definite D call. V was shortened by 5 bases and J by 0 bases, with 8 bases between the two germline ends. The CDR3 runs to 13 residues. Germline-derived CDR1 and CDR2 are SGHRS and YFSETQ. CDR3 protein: CASSRRYQETQYF. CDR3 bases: TGCGCCAGCAGTCGGCGGTACCAAGAGACCCAGTACTTC.

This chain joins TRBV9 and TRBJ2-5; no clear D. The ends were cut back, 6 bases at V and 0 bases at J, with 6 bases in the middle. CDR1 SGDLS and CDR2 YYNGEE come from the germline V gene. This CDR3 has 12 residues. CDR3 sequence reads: CASTNNQETQYF. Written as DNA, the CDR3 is TGTGCCAGCACCAACAACCAAGAGACCCAGTACTTC.